The subject of this entry is one T cell receptor beta chain. The sample comes from a study of cytomegalovirus exposure and HLA in healthy donors. In the PCR, 60 Vbeta and 13 Jbeta primers were used. The assay was immunoSEQ multiplex PCR, and TCRdb's table has in-frame clones only and misses some. The sample shows under 140,000 clones, 65% to 85% of them seen only once. Trimming cost V 2 bases and J 5 bases, with 16 bases left between them. Germline V lookup: CDR1 SGHNT, CDR2 YYREEE (reference sequence). The CDR3 covers 15 residues. The sequence was obtained from a man aged 30 to 39 in good health and CMV-seropositive. Material: PBMCs. This chain links TRBV5-4 with TRBJ2-5, with D perhaps matching TRBD1 (6 bases). CDR3 DNA sequence: TGTGCCAGCAGCTTCGGCAGGGGTGATGGGGAGACCCAGTACTTC. It codes for CASSFGRGDGETQYF.